A selection of T cell receptor beta chains follows, all from one sample in a study of CD8+ T cells in alopecia areata. Libraries were prepared by immunoSEQ multiplex PCR; TCRdb keeps only in-frame clonotypes and omits some of them. This table has more than 150,000 clones, 59% appearing once. The sequences come from CD4+ T cells sorted from blood, collected at week 0. The receptors stem from a human donor with alopecia areata. CDR3s include the opening cysteine and the closing phenylalanine or tryptophan. D genes are given only for firm matches. Size is omitted from some rows. Given values are once, few, many or a class for expanded clones.

-	-	TRBV15	TRBJ2-1	TGTGCCACAAAAGTTTTGGGGGAGAATAGGAATGAGCAGTTCTTC	CATKVLGENRNEQFF
-	TRBD1	TRBV19	TRBJ2-7	TGTGCCAGTAGCCGGTGGACAGGGGAGTCCTACGAGCAGTACTTC	CASSRWTGESYEQYF
few	-	TRBV28	TRBJ1-1	TGTGCCAGCGAAAGGGGAACTGAAGCTTTCTTT	CASERGTEAFF
few	-	TRBV30	TRBJ2-7	TGTGCCTGGAGTCTTACACTCTCCTCCTCCTCCGAGCAGTACTTC	CAWSLTLSSSSEQYF
once	TRBD1	TRBV18	TRBJ1-6	TGTGCCAGCTCACCCTCGACAGGGGATAATTCACCCCTCCACTTT	CASSPSTGDNSPLHF
few	-	TRBV19	TRBJ2-1	TGTGCCAGTAGTATAGATGGGGGGCGGCTGTTCTTC	CASSIDGGRLFF
-	TRBD1	TRBV2	TRBJ2-7	TGTGCCAGCAGCAACGACAGGGGCGAGCAGTACTTC	CASSNDRGEQYF
-	-	TRBV5-1	TRBJ2-5	TGCGCCAGCAGTCGGCAGTCAAGGGAGACCCAGTACTTC	CASSRQSRETQYF
few	-	TRBV29-1	TRBJ2-2	TGCAGCGTTGATATTAGGACCGGGGAGCTGTTTTTT	CSVDIRTGELFF
few	-	TRBV4-1	TRBJ1-5	TGCGCCAGCAGCCCTCCCCTTGTTCAGCCCCAGCATTTT	CASSPPLVQPQHF
many	-	TRBV6-9	TRBJ2-7	TGTGCCAGCAGTTGCAGGGCCTACGAGCAGTACTTC	CASSCRAYEQYF
-	TRBD1	TRBV29-1	TRBJ1-4	TGCAGCGCCCAACAGGGGGCTGATGAAAAACTGTTTTTT	CSAQQGADEKLFF
-	-	TRBV15	TRBJ2-7	TGTGCCACCAGCCTTCCTGACAGACCCTACGAGCAGTACTTC	CATSLPDRPYEQYF
few	-	TRBV29-1	TRBJ2-5	TGCAGCGTTGAAGACGCTCGCCGGCAAGAGACCCAGTACTTC	CSVEDARRQETQYF
few	-	TRBV7-7	TRBJ2-1	TGTGCCAGCAGCTTAGCCGGGGGCCTCTACAATGAGCAGTTCTTC	CASSLAGGLYNEQFF
-	-	TRBV7-9	TRBJ1-5	TGTGCCAGCAGCTTAGCGCGGAATCAGCCCCAGCATTTT	CASSLARNQPQHF
-	-	TRBV2	TRBJ1-4	TGTGCCAGCAGTGAAGGGGCTGTAAAACTGTTTTTT	CASSEGAVKLFF
few	-	TRBV7-2	TRBJ1-2	TGTGCCAGCAGCCTCGCAGCCGATAACTATGGCTACACCTTC	CASSLAADNYGYTF
-	-	TRBV18	TRBJ2-5	TGTGCCAGCTCACCGGGCAGCCAAGAGACCCAGTACTTC	CASSPGSQETQYF
-	-	TRBV29-1	TRBJ2-1	TGCAGCGCTACGGAAAGCTGGGGTACCTACAATGAGCAGTTCTTC	CSATESWGTYNEQFF
-	-	TRBV6-5	TRBJ2-3	TGTGCCAGCATAAGGGGCCCCCATACGCAGTATTTT	CASIRGPHTQYF
-	-	TRBV30	TRBJ2-6	TGTGCCTGGAATAGGCAGGCCCGCTCTGGGGCCAACGTCCTGACTTTC	CAWNRQARSGANVLTF
few	-	TRBV5-1	TRBJ2-3	TGCGCCAGCAGCTTGGTCTCAGATACGCAGTATTTT	CASSLVSDTQYF